The text below deals with one TCR beta chain. The antigen is not known. This sample is drawn from a study of post-analysis software for immune sequencing data. Unique molecular identifiers were present in the TCR beta cDNA libraries. Input amounts of roughly 1 to 10 million T cells were used. These gave around 500,000 cDNA molecules, so each molecule approximated one T cell. TCRdb itself ran the PCR reads through MiXCR, one entry per CDR3 protein. Of hundreds of thousands of distinct CDR3 sequences in the sample, around 60% are singletons; the top ten hold around 11%. Study-level points and caveats: Samples from one preparation batch, clustered by F measure, grouped strongly together. Roughly five TRBV segments appeared more often in patients than in controls, and TRBV5-6, TRBV5-1 and TRBV20-1 were among these.

V shed 0 bases and J shed 9 bases, with 11 bases lying between them. Germline CDR1 and CDR2: KGHDR and SFDVKD. CDR3 length equals 14 residues. J is TRBJ2-1 and V is TRBV24-1; D may correspond to TRBD1 or TRBD2 (5 bases each). Input material: blood. The clonotype comes from a girl aged 2-10 years with multiple sclerosis. The CDR3 sequence is CATSDLSRGSEQFF. The CDR3 DNA follows: TGTGCCACCAGTGATTTGAGTCGGGGCAGTGAGCAGTTCTTC.